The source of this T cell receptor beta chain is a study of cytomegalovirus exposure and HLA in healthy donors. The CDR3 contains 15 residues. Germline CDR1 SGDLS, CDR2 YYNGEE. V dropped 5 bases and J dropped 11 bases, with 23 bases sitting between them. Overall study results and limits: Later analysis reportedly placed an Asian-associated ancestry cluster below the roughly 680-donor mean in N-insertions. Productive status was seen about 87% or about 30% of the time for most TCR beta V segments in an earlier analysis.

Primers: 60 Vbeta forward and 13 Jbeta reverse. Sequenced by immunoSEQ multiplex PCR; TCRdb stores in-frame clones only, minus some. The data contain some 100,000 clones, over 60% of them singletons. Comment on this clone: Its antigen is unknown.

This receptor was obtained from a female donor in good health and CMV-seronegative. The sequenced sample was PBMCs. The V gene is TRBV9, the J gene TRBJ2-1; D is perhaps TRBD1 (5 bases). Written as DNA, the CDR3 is TGTGCCAGCAGTTCACCTGAAAATAAGGGGTTCAAGCAGTTCTTC. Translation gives CASSSPENKGFKQFF.